Listed below are T cell receptor beta chains from one sample, sequenced in a study of T cells after yellow fever vaccination. TCRdb independently ran MiXCR on the 5' RACE reads; one entry per CDR3 protein. The sample has 300,000 to 350,000 distinct CDR3 sequences; approximately 4.3% are singletons. The source material was PBMCs, sampled 15 days after the yellow fever booster vaccination. The receptors stem from a young man who received the YFV17D yellow fever vaccine. Each CDR3 is given with its conserved first and last residue. A D gene is named only where the DNA matches it firmly. Clone size appears in some rows only: once, few, many, or a class for an expanded clone.

abundance: many; v_gene: TRBV18; j_gene: TRBJ2-3; d_gene: NA; len: 15; CDR3aa: CASSTMGARKDTQYF; CDR3nt: TGTGCCAGCTCCACGATGGGGGCGAGAAAAGATACGCAGTATTTT
abundance: NA; v_gene: TRBV29-1; j_gene: TRBJ2-5; d_gene: NA; len: 12; CDR3aa: CSVEQAWETQYF; CDR3nt: TGCAGCGTTGAACAGGCGTGGGAGACCCAGTACTTC
abundance: NA; v_gene: TRBV6-5; j_gene: TRBJ2-5; d_gene: NA; len: 14; CDR3aa: CASSKQRPQETQYF; CDR3nt: TGTGCCAGCAGCAAACAGAGACCTCAAGAGACCCAGTACTTC
abundance: many; v_gene: TRBV11-2; j_gene: TRBJ2-5; d_gene: NA; len: 13; CDR3aa: CASSLAPSETQYF; CDR3nt: TGTGCCAGCAGCTTAGCCCCCTCAGAGACCCAGTACTTC
abundance: few; v_gene: TRBV20-1; j_gene: TRBJ1-5; d_gene: NA; len: 12; CDR3aa: CSARAGGEPQHF; CDR3nt: TGCAGTGCTAGAGCCGGTGGGGAGCCCCAGCATTTT
abundance: many; v_gene: TRBV24-1; j_gene: TRBJ2-3; d_gene: NA; len: 14; CDR3aa: CATSGGEHTDTQYF; CDR3nt: TGTGCCACCAGTGGAGGGGAGCACACAGATACGCAGTATTTT
abundance: few; v_gene: TRBV5-1; j_gene: TRBJ2-2; d_gene: NA; len: 14; CDR3aa: CASSLFGETGELFF; CDR3nt: TGCGCCAGCAGCTTGTTTGGGGAGACCGGGGAGCTGTTTTTT
abundance: many; v_gene: TRBV7-2; j_gene: TRBJ2-3; d_gene: TRBD2; len: 14; CDR3aa: CAISRGLAEDTQYF; CDR3nt: TGTGCCATCTCCCGTGGACTAGCGGAGGATACGCAGTATTTT
abundance: many; v_gene: TRBV4-2; j_gene: TRBJ2-1; d_gene: TRBD1; len: 15; CDR3aa: CASSQVIQGASEQFF; CDR3nt: TGTGCCAGCAGCCAAGTCATACAGGGGGCCAGTGAGCAGTTCTTC
abundance: few; v_gene: TRBV6-5; j_gene: TRBJ1-1; d_gene: TRBD1; len: 15; CDR3aa: CASSYDRGSNTEAFF; CDR3nt: TGTGCCAGCAGTTACGACAGGGGGTCGAACACTGAAGCTTTCTTT
abundance: NA; v_gene: TRBV9; j_gene: TRBJ2-5; d_gene: NA; len: 14; CDR3aa: CASSVLGRQETQYF; CDR3nt: TGTGCCAGCAGCGTACTGGGACGGCAAGAGACCCAGTACTTC
abundance: many; v_gene: TRBV7-2; j_gene: TRBJ2-3; d_gene: NA; len: 14; CDR3aa: CASSLSVNTDTQYF; CDR3nt: TGTGCCAGCAGCTTATCTGTGAACACAGATACGCAGTATTTT
abundance: many; v_gene: TRBV18; j_gene: TRBJ2-3; d_gene: NA; len: 16; CDR3aa: CASSPSGRGPQDTQYF; CDR3nt: TGTGCCAGCTCACCGTCGGGGCGGGGGCCTCAAGATACGCAGTATTTT
abundance: NA; v_gene: TRBV6-1; j_gene: TRBJ2-7; d_gene: NA; len: 13; CDR3aa: CASSVSPRGEQYF; CDR3nt: TGTGCCAGCAGCGTCAGCCCCCGGGGCGAGCAGTACTTC
abundance: NA; v_gene: TRBV5-1; j_gene: TRBJ2-1; d_gene: NA; len: 16; CDR3aa: CASSFRAGGGHNEQFF; CDR3nt: TGCGCCAGCAGCTTCCGAGCCGGGGGAGGCCACAATGAGCAGTTCTTC
abundance: few; v_gene: TRBV12-3/TRBV12-4; j_gene: TRBJ1-2; d_gene: NA; len: 14; CDR3aa: CASSFGGRGYGYTF; CDR3nt: TGTGCCAGCAGTTTTGGGGGGCGCGGCTATGGCTACACCTTC
abundance: many; v_gene: TRBV20-1; j_gene: TRBJ1-1; d_gene: NA; len: 12; CDR3aa: CSASLLNTEAFF; CDR3nt: TGCAGTGCTAGTCTCCTGAACACTGAAGCTTTCTTT
abundance: many; v_gene: TRBV29-1; j_gene: TRBJ1-1; d_gene: NA; len: 13; CDR3aa: CSVAGLLNTEAFF; CDR3nt: TGCAGCGTTGCAGGGCTCCTCAACACTGAAGCTTTCTTT
abundance: many; v_gene: TRBV5-1; j_gene: TRBJ2-3; d_gene: NA; len: 12; CDR3aa: CASRSRGDTQYF; CDR3nt: TGCGCCAGCAGGTCAAGGGGAGATACGCAGTATTTT
abundance: NA; v_gene: TRBV5-6; j_gene: TRBJ2-1; d_gene: NA; len: 16; CDR3aa: CASSALGALTYNEQFF; CDR3nt: TGTGCCAGCAGCGCCCTCGGGGCCCTTACCTACAATGAGCAGTTCTTC
abundance: many; v_gene: TRBV7-2; j_gene: TRBJ1-2; d_gene: NA; len: 14; CDR3aa: CASSLGLINYGYTF; CDR3nt: TGTGCCAGCAGCTTAGGACTAATTAACTATGGCTACACCTTC
abundance: many; v_gene: TRBV7-9; j_gene: TRBJ2-1; d_gene: NA; len: 15; CDR3aa: CASSRWDMAYNEQFF; CDR3nt: TGTGCCAGCAGCCGTTGGGACATGGCCTACAATGAGCAGTTCTTC
abundance: few; v_gene: TRBV14; j_gene: TRBJ1-1; d_gene: NA; len: 14; CDR3aa: CASSQVGVSAEAFF; CDR3nt: TGTGCCAGCAGCCAAGTGGGGGTTAGCGCTGAAGCTTTCTTT
abundance: few; v_gene: TRBV6-2/TRBV6-3; j_gene: TRBJ2-1; d_gene: TRBD2; len: 18; CDR3aa: CASSQPTGTSAVYNEQFF; CDR3nt: TGTGCCAGCAGTCAACCCACCGGGACTAGCGCGGTCTACAATGAGCAGTTCTTC
abundance: few; v_gene: TRBV3-1; j_gene: TRBJ1-1; d_gene: NA; len: 15; CDR3aa: CASSQGAHSNTEAFF; CDR3nt: TGTGCCAGCAGCCAAGGAGCACATTCGAACACTGAAGCTTTCTTT
abundance: many; v_gene: TRBV5-1; j_gene: TRBJ2-7; d_gene: TRBD1; len: 14; CDR3aa: CASSIWTGSYEQYF; CDR3nt: TGCGCCAGCAGCATCTGGACAGGCTCCTACGAGCAGTACTTC
abundance: many; v_gene: TRBV27; j_gene: TRBJ1-1; d_gene: NA; len: 13; CDR3aa: CASSLWADDEAFF; CDR3nt: TGTGCCAGCAGTTTATGGGCCGACGATGAAGCTTTCTTT
abundance: NA; v_gene: TRBV7-3; j_gene: TRBJ2-1; d_gene: TRBD1; len: 13; CDR3aa: CASSSTGVGEQFF; CDR3nt: TGTGCCAGCAGCTCGACAGGGGTGGGTGAGCAGTTCTTC
abundance: NA; v_gene: TRBV5-1; j_gene: TRBJ2-7; d_gene: NA; len: 13; CDR3aa: CASSLVSPGEQYF; CDR3nt: TGCGCCAGCAGCTTGGTGTCGCCAGGGGAGCAGTACTTC
abundance: many; v_gene: TRBV4-2; j_gene: TRBJ1-2; d_gene: NA; len: 14; CDR3aa: CASSHMDSGYGYTF; CDR3nt: TGTGCCAGCAGCCACATGGACAGCGGCTATGGCTACACCTTC
abundance: few; v_gene: TRBV5-4; j_gene: TRBJ2-3; d_gene: NA; len: 16; CDR3aa: CASSLSSSRLGDTQYF; CDR3nt: TGTGCCAGCAGCTTGAGCTCTAGTAGGTTGGGAGATACGCAGTATTTT
abundance: NA; v_gene: TRBV7-2; j_gene: TRBJ2-1; d_gene: NA; len: 14; CDR3aa: CASSLGLAVDEQFF; CDR3nt: TGTGCCAGCAGCTTAGGCCTAGCAGTCGATGAGCAGTTCTTC
abundance: many; v_gene: TRBV18; j_gene: TRBJ2-1; d_gene: TRBD2; len: 17; CDR3aa: CASSPPAPGGARNEQFF; CDR3nt: TGTGCCAGCTCACCACCTGCCCCGGGGGGGGCTAGGAATGAGCAGTTCTTC
abundance: many; v_gene: TRBV10-2; j_gene: TRBJ2-3; d_gene: TRBD1; len: 16; CDR3aa: CASRKNRGQGTDTQYF; CDR3nt: TGCGCCAGCAGAAAAAACAGGGGGCAAGGCACAGATACGCAGTATTTT
abundance: many; v_gene: TRBV18; j_gene: TRBJ2-7; d_gene: NA; len: 13; CDR3aa: CASSPHRDYEQYF; CDR3nt: TGTGCCAGCTCACCTCACAGGGACTACGAGCAGTACTTC
abundance: few; v_gene: TRBV4-2; j_gene: TRBJ2-7; d_gene: NA; len: 14; CDR3aa: CASSQELSAYEQYF; CDR3nt: TGTGCCAGCAGCCAAGAGTTAAGCGCCTACGAGCAGTACTTC
abundance: many; v_gene: TRBV27; j_gene: TRBJ2-7; d_gene: NA; len: 13; CDR3aa: CASSLRGNYEQYF; CDR3nt: TGTGCCAGCAGTTTGAGGGGGAACTACGAGCAGTACTTC
abundance: many; v_gene: TRBV7-2; j_gene: TRBJ1-1; d_gene: NA; len: 16; CDR3aa: CASSLGGRGTFSEAFF; CDR3nt: TGTGCCAGCAGCTTAGGGGGGCGGGGAACCTTTTCTGAAGCTTTCTTT
abundance: NA; v_gene: TRBV28; j_gene: TRBJ2-2; d_gene: NA; len: 15; CDR3aa: CAALYSGGNTGELFF; CDR3nt: TGTGCCGCCTTATACAGCGGCGGGAACACCGGGGAGCTGTTTTTT
abundance: NA; v_gene: TRBV12-3/TRBV12-4; j_gene: TRBJ2-1; d_gene: NA; len: 14; CDR3aa: CASSFHRFINEQFF; CDR3nt: TGTGCCAGCAGTTTCCACAGGTTTATCAATGAGCAGTTCTTC
abundance: many; v_gene: TRBV20-1; j_gene: TRBJ1-1; d_gene: NA; len: 16; CDR3aa: CSARDPSTGGNTEAFF; CDR3nt: TGCAGTGCTAGAGACCCTTCGACAGGCGGGAACACTGAAGCTTTCTTT
abundance: many; v_gene: TRBV6-1; j_gene: TRBJ1-6; d_gene: NA; len: 13; CDR3aa: CAGTSSASSPLHF; CDR3nt: TGTGCCGGCACAAGCAGCGCTAGTTCACCCCTCCACTTT
abundance: NA; v_gene: TRBV6-4; j_gene: TRBJ2-1; d_gene: TRBD1; len: 16; CDR3aa: CASSDSWTGGPNEQFF; CDR3nt: TGTGCCAGCAGTGACTCCTGGACAGGGGGGCCCAATGAGCAGTTCTTC
abundance: NA; v_gene: TRBV7-9; j_gene: TRBJ1-2; d_gene: NA; len: 16; CDR3aa: CASSSAHLIDPGGYTF; CDR3nt: TGTGCCAGCAGCTCCGCCCACCTTATAGATCCGGGGGGCTACACCTTC
abundance: few; v_gene: TRBV12-3/TRBV12-4; j_gene: TRBJ1-2; d_gene: NA; len: 13; CDR3aa: CASSTGNFYGYTF; CDR3nt: TGTGCCAGCAGTACAGGGAACTTCTATGGCTACACCTTC
abundance: NA; v_gene: TRBV7-3; j_gene: TRBJ2-2; d_gene: TRBD1; len: 16; CDR3aa: CASRTTGGGDAGELFF; CDR3nt: TGTGCCAGCAGGACGACAGGGGGCGGGGATGCCGGGGAGCTGTTTTTT
abundance: many; v_gene: TRBV20-1; j_gene: TRBJ2-1; d_gene: TRBD1; len: 14; CDR3aa: CSARSRTGTNEQFF; CDR3nt: TGCAGTGCTAGATCTCGGACAGGGACGAATGAGCAGTTCTTC
abundance: few; v_gene: TRBV7-9; j_gene: TRBJ1-6; d_gene: NA; len: 15; CDR3aa: CASSTLGSYNSPLHF; CDR3nt: TGTGCCAGCAGTACTCTTGGCTCCTATAATTCACCCCTCCACTTT
abundance: many; v_gene: TRBV12-3/TRBV12-4; j_gene: TRBJ2-1; d_gene: TRBD2; len: 18; CDR3aa: CASSALPGRGSSYNEQFF; CDR3nt: TGTGCCAGCAGTGCGCTTCCTGGGCGGGGGAGCTCCTACAATGAGCAGTTCTTC
abundance: many; v_gene: TRBV12-3/TRBV12-4; j_gene: TRBJ1-1; d_gene: TRBD1; len: 13; CDR3aa: CASSWTGKAEAFF; CDR3nt: TGTGCCAGCAGTTGGACAGGGAAGGCTGAAGCTTTCTTT
abundance: NA; v_gene: TRBV20-1; j_gene: TRBJ2-1; d_gene: TRBD1; len: 13; CDR3aa: CSAKGQGSNEQFF; CDR3nt: TGCAGTGCTAAGGGACAGGGGTCGAATGAGCAGTTCTTC
abundance: few; v_gene: TRBV25-1; j_gene: TRBJ2-3; d_gene: TRBD1; len: 15; CDR3aa: CASSDDRGSTDTQYF; CDR3nt: TGTGCCAGCAGTGACGACAGGGGAAGCACAGATACGCAGTATTTT